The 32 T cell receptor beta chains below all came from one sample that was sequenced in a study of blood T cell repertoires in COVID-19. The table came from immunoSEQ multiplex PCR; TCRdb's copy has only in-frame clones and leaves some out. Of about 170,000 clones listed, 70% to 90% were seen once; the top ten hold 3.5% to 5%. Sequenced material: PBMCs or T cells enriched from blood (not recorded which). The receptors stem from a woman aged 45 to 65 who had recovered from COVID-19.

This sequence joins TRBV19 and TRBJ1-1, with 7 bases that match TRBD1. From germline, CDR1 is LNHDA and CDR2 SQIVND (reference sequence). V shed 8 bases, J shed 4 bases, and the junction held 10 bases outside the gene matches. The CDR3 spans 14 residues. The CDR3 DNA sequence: TGTGCCAGTCTGCACTTGAACAGGGGCACTGAAGCTTTCTTT. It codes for CASLHLNRGTEAFF.

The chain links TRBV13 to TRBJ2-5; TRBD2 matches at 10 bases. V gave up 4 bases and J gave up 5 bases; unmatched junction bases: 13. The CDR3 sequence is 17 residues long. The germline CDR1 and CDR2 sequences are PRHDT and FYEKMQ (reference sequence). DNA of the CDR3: TGTGCCAGCAGCTCTGGTAGAGCGGGGGGGCCACGGGAGACCCAGTACTTC. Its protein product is CASSSGRAGGPRETQYF.

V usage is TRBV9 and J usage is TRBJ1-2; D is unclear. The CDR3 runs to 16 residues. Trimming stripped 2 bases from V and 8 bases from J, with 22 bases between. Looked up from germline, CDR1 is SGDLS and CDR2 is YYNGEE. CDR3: CASSVEGRSVVEGYTF. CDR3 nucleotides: TGTGCCAGCAGCGTTGAAGGCCGTTCGGTGGTGGAGGGCTACACCTTC.

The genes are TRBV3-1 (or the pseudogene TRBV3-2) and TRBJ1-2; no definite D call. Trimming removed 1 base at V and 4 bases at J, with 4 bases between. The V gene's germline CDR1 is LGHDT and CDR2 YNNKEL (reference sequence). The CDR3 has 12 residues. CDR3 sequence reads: CASSQASYGYTF. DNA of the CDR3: TGTGCCAGCAGCCAAGCGTCCTATGGCTACACCTTC.

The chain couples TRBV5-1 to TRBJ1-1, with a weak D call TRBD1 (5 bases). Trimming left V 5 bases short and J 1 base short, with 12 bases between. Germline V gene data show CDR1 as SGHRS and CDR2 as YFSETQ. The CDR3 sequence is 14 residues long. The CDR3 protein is CASRTQGQNTEAFF. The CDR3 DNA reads TGCGCCAGCAGAACCCAGGGCCAGAACACTGAAGCTTTCTTT.

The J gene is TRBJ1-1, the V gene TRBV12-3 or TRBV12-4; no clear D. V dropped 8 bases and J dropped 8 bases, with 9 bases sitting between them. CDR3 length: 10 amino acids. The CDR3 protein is CASSRVEAFF. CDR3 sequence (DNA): TGTGCCAGCTCACGGGTCGAAGCTTTCTTT.

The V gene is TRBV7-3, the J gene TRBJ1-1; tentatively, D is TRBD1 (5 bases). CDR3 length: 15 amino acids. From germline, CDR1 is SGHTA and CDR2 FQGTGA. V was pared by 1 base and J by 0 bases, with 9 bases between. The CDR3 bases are TGTGCCAGCAGCTTAAAGGCAGGGATGAACACTGAAGCTTTCTTT. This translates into CASSLKAGMNTEAFF.

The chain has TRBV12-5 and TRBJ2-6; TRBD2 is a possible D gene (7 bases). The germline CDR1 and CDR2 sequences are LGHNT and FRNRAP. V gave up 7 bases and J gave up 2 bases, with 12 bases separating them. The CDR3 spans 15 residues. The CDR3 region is CASALGGAGANVLTF. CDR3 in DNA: TGTGCTAGTGCTCTAGGGGGGGCTGGGGCCAACGTCCTGACTTTC.

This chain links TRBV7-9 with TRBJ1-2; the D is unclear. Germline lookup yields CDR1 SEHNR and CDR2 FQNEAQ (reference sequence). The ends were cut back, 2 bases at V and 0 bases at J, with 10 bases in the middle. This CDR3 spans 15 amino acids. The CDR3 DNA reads TGTGCCAGCAGCTTACTGGCCCAGACTAACTATGGCTACACCTTC. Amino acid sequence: CASSLLAQTNYGYTF.

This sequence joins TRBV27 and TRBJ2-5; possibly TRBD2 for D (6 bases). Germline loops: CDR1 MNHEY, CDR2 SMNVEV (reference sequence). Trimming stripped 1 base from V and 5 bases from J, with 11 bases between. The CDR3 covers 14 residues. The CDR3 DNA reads TGTGCCAGCAGTTTATTCGGGGGTGGCGAGACCCAGTACTTC. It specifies CASSLFGGGETQYF.

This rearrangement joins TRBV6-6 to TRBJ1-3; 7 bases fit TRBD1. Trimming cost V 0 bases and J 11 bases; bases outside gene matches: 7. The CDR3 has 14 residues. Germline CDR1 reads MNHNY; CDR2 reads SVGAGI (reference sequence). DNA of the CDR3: TGTGCCAGCAGTTACTCAACGACAGGGTTTGCCATATATTTT. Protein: CASSYSTTGFAIYF.

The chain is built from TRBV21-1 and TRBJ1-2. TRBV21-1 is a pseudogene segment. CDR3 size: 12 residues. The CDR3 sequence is CASSTYRRFYTF. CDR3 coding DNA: TGTGCCAGCAGCACGTATAGGAGGTTCTACACCTTC.

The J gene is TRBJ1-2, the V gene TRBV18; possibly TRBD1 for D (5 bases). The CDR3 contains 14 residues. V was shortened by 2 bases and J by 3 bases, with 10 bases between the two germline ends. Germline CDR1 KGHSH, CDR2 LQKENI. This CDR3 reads CASSPEGVDYGYTF. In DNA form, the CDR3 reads TGTGCCAGCTCACCAGAAGGGGTGGACTATGGCTACACCTTC.

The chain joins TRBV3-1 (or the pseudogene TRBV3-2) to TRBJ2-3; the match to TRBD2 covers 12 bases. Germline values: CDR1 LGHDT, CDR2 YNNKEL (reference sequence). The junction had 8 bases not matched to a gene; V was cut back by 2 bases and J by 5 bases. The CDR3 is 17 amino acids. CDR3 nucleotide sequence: TGTGCCAGCAGCCAATCTCGACTAGCGGGAGTTGGAGATACGCAGTATTTT. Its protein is CASSQSRLAGVGDTQYF.

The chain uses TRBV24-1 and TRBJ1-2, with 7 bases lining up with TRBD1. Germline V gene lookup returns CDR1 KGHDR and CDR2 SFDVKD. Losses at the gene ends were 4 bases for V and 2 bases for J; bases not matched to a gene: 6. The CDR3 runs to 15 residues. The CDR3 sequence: CATSEGQRSNYGYTF. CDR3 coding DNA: TGTGCCACCAGTGAGGGACAGCGCTCGAACTATGGCTACACCTTC.

The CDR3: CASSPQIGRAKSSGANVLTF. As DNA, the CDR3 is TGTGCCAGCAGCCCCCAAATTGGGAGAGCCAAGAGCTCTGGGGCCAACGTCCTGACTTTC. The chain employs TRBV3-1 (or the pseudogene TRBV3-2) and TRBJ2-6; a possible D gene is TRBD2 (5 bases). The CDR3 runs to 20 residues. Trimming took off 4 bases at V and 0 bases at J, with 22 bases between the two ends. The germline V gene encodes CDR1 LGHDT and CDR2 YNNKEL (reference sequence).

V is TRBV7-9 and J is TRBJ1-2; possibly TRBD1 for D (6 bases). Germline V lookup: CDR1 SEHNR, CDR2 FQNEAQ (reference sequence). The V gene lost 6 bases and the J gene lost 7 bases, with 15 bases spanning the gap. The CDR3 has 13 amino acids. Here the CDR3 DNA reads TGTGCCAGCAGGGCAGGGGTTCCTTCTGGCTACACCTTC. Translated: CASRAGVPSGYTF.

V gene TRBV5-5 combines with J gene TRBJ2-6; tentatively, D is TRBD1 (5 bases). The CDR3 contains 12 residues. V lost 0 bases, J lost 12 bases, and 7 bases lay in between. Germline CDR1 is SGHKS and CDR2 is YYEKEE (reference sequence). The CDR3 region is CASSLEGIVLTF. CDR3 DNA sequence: TGTGCCAGCAGCTTGGAGGGGATCGTCCTGACTTTC.

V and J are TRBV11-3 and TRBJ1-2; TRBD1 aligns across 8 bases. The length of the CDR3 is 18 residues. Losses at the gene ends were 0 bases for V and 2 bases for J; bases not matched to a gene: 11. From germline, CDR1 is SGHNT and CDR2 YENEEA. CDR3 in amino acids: CASSLDGDRPRGNYGYTF. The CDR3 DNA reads TGTGCCAGCAGCTTAGATGGGGACAGGCCGCGTGGGAACTATGGCTACACCTTC.

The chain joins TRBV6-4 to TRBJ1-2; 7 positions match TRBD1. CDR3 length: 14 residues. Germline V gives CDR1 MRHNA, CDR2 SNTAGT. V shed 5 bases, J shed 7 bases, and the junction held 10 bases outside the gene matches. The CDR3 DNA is TGTGCCAGCAGTAACCCGACAGGGTCCCGTGGCTACACCTTC. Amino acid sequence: CASSNPTGSRGYTF.

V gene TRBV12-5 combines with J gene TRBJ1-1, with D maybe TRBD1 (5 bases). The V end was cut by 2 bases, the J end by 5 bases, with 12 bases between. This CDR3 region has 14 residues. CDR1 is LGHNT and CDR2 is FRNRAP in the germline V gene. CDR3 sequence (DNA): TGTGCTAGTGGTTTGACGACCCAGGGTACTGAAGCTTTCTTT. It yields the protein CASGLTTQGTEAFF.

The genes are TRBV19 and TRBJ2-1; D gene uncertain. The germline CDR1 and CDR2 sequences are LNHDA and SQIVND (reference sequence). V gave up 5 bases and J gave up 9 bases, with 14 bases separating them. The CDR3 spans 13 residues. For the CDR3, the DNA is TGTGCCAGTAGTCTCTCCCTGGGCCGTGAGCAGTTCTTC. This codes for CASSLSLGREQFF.

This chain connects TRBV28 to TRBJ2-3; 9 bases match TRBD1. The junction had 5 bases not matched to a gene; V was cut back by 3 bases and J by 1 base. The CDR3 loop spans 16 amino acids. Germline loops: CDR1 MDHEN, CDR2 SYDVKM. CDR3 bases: TGTGCCAGCAGTTTGGGACAGGGAGGGGGCACAGATACGCAGTATTTT. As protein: CASSLGQGGGTDTQYF.

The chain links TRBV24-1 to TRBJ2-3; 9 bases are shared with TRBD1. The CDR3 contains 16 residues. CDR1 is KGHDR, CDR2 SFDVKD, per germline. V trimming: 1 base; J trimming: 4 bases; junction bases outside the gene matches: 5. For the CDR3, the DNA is TGTGCCACCAGTGATTTTAGGGGACAGGGCGCAGATACGCAGTATTTT. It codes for CATSDFRGQGADTQYF.

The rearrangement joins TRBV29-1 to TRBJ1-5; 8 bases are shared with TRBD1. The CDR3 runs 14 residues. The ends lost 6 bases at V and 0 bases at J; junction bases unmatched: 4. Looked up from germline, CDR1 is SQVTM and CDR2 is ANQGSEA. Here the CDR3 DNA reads TGCAGCGTAACAGGGGGGAATAGCAATCAGCCCCAGCATTTT. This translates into CSVTGGNSNQPQHF.

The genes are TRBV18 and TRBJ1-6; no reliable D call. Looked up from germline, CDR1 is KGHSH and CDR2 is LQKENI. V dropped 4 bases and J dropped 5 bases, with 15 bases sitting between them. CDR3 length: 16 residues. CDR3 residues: CASSRVLGENNSPLHF. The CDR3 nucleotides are TGTGCCAGCTCACGGGTTTTGGGCGAAAATAATTCACCCCTCCACTTT.

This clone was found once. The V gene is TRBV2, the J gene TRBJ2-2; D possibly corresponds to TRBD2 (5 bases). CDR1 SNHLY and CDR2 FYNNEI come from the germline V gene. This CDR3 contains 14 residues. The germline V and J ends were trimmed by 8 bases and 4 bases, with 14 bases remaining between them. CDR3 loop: CASAGSTLTGELFF. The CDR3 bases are TGTGCCAGCGCGGGCAGCACCCTCACCGGGGAGCTGTTTTTT.

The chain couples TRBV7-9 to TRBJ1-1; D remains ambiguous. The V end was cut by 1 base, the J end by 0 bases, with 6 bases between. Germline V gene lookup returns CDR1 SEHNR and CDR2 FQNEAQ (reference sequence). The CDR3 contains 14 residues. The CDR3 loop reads CASSLGLLNTEAFF. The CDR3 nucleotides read TGTGCCAGCAGCTTAGGACTGTTGAACACTGAAGCTTTCTTT.

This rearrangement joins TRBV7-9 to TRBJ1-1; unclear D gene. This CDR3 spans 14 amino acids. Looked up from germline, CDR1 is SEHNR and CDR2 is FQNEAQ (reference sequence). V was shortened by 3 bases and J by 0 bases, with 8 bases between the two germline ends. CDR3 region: CASSFAQLNTEAFF. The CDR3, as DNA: TGTGCCAGCAGCTTTGCCCAGTTGAACACTGAAGCTTTCTTT.

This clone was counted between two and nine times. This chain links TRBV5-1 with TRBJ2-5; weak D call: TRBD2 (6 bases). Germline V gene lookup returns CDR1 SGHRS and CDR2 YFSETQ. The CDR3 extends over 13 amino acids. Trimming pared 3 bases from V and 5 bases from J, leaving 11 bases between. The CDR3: CASSSGTAETQYF. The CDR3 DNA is TGCGCCAGCAGCTCAGGGACTGCCGAGACCCAGTACTTC.

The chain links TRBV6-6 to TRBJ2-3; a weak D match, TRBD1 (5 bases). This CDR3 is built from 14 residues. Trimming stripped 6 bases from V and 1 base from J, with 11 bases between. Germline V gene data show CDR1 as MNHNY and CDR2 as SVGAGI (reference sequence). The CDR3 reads CASSRLGGTDTQYF. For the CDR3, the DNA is TGTGCCAGCAGCCGCCTAGGGGGCACAGATACGCAGTATTTT.

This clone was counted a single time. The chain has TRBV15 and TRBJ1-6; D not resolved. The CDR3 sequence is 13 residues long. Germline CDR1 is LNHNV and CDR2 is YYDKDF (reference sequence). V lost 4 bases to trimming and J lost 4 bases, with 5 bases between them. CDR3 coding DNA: TGTGCCACCAGCACCGGGTATAATTCACCCCTCCACTTT. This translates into CATSTGYNSPLHF. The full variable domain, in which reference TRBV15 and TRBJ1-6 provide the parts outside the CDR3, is DAMVIQNPRYQVTQFGKPVTLSCSQTLNHNVMYWYQQKSSQAPKLLFHYYDKDFNNEADTPDNFQSRRPNTSFCFLDIRSPGLGDTAMYLCATSTGYNSPLHFGNGTRLTVT.